This TCR beta chain was sequenced during a study of cytomegalovirus exposure and HLA in healthy donors. Study-level findings and limits: Researchers reported that a few CMV-associated chains were confirmed in vitro as CMV antigen-specific. High sensitivity and specificity were reportedly achieved when the classifier diagnosed cytomegalovirus status. There were some 150 TCR beta chains listed as cytomegalovirus-associated.

For this clone: The antigen remains undetermined.

Repertoires were generated with immunoSEQ multiplex PCR, while TCRdb's copy carries only in-frame clones and drops some. Altogether approximately 270,000 clones are present, 86% being singletons, with the ten largest covering 0.95% to 1.1%. The sequence derives from a woman between 18 and 29 years old in good health and CMV-seronegative. Sample: PBMCs.

The CDR3 nucleotides read TGTGCCAGCAGTGAAGGTTGGGGCTATGAGCAGTTCTTC. Translation gives CASSEGWGYEQFF. The chain joins TRBV2 to TRBJ2-1; possibly TRBD1 for D (5 bases). CDR3 length: 13 amino acids. V dropped 1 base and J dropped 8 bases, with 9 bases sitting between them. Germline loops: CDR1 SNHLY, CDR2 FYNNEI.